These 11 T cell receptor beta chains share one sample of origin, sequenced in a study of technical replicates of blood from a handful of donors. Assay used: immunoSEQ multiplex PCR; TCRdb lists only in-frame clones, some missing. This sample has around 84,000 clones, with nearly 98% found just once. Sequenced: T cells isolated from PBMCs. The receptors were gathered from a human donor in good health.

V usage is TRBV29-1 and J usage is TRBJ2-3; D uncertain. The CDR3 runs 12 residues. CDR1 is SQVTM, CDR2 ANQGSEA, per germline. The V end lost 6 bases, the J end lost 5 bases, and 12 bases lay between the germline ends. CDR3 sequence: CSVRVSLDTQYF. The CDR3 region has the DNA TGCAGCGTGCGCGTTTCTTTAGATACGCAGTATTTT.

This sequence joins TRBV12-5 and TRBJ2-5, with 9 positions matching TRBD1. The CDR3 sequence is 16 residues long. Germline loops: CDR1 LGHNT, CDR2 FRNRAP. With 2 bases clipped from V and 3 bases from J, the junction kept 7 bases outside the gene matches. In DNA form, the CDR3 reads TGTGCTAGTGGTTTGCATGGGACAGGGTGGGAAGAGACCCAGTACTTC. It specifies CASGLHGTGWEETQYF.

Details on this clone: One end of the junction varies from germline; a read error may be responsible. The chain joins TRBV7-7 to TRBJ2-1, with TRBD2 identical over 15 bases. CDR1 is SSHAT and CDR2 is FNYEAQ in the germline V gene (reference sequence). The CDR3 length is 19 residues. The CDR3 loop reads CASSPRTSGGVSSYNEQFF. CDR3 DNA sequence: TGTGCTAGCAGCCCCAGGACTAGCGGGGGGGTCAGCTCCTACAATGAGCAGTTCTTC.

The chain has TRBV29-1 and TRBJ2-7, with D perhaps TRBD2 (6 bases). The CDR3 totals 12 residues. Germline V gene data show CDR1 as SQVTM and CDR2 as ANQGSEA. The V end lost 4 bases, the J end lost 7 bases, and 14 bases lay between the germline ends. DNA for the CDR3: TGCAGCGTTGCCGGGACTCCCAGGGAGCAGTACTTC. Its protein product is CSVAGTPREQYF.

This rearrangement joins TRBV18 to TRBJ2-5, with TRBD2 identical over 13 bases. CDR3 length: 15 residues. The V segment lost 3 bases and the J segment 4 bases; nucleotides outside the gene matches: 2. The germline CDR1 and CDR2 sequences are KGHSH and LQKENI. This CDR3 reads CASSPGLAGIETQYF. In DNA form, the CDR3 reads TGTGCCAGCTCACCGGGACTAGCGGGAATAGAGACCCAGTACTTC.

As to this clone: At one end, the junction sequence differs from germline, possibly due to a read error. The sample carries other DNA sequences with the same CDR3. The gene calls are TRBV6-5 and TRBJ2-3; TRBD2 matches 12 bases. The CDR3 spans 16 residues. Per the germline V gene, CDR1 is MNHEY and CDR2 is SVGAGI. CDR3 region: CASSYRLAGDRDTQYF. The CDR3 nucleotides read TGTGCTAGCAGTTATAGACTAGCGGGAGACAGAGATACGCAGTATTTT.

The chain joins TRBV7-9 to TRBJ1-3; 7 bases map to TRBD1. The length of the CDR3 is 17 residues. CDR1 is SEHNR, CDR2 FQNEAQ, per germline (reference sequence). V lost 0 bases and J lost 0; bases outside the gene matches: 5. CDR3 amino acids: CASSLAQGFNSGNTIYF. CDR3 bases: TGTGCCAGCAGCTTAGCACAGGGGTTTAACTCTGGAAACACCATATATTTT. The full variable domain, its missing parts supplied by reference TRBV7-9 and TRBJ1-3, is DTGVSQNPRHKITKRGQNVTFRCDPISEHNRLYWYRQTLGQGPEFLTYFQNEAQLEKSRLLSDRFSAERPKGSFSTLEIQRTEQGDSAMYLCASSLAQGFNSGNTIYFGEGSWLTVV.

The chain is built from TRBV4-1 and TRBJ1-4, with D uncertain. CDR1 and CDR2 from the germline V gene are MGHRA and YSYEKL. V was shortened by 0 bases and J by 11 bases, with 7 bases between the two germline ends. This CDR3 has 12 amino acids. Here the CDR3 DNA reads TGCGCCAGCAGCCAAGATCCGGGGAAACTGTTTTTT. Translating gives CASSQDPGKLFF.

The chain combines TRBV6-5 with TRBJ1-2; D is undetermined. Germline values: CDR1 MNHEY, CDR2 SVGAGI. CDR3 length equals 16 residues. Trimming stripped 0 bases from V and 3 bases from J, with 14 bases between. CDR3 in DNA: TGTGCCAGCAGTTACTCCCCAATGCGGGAGGACTATGGCTACACCTTC. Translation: CASSYSPMREDYGYTF.

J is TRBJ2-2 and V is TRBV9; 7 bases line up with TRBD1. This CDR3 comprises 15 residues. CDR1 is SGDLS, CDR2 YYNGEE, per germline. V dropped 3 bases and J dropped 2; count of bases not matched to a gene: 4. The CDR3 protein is CASSARQGNTGELFF. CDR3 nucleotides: TGTGCCAGCAGCGCCAGACAGGGAAACACCGGGGAGCTGTTTTTT.

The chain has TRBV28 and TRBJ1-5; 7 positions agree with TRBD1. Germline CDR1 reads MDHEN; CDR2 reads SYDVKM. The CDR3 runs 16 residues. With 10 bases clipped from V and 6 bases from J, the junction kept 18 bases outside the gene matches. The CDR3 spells CATHFGPDRASQPQHF. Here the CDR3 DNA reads TGTGCCACCCATTTTGGGCCCGACAGGGCATCTCAGCCCCAGCATTTT.